This TCR beta chain was found in a study of T cell repertoires in cytomegalovirus infection. Study-level background: The authors relied on CMV epitopes, both recently identified HLA-C-restricted and well-studied HLA-B-restricted. Public TCR beta signatures were indicative of both CMV infection and a matching HLA type.

As to this clonotype: Its antigen is not identified.

The V gene lost 7 bases and the J gene lost 4 bases, with 23 bases spanning the gap. The CDR3 runs to 16 residues. CDR1 is SEHNR, CDR2 FQNEAQ, per germline (reference sequence). General study points: HLA-C-restricted CMV-specific TCR beta clonotypes prevailed in the ex vivo response. Accumulated public TCR beta family frequency recognized individuals carrying CMV together with the relevant HLA.

Each CDR3 protein gets one entry after TCRdb re-called the reads with MiXCR. The sample lists around 49,000 distinct CDR3 sequences; around 20% were seen once. The chain has TRBV7-9 and TRBJ2-7; perhaps TRBD2 as D (6 bases). The sample was CD8+ T cells from cultured PBMCs, taken from culture after CMV antigen stimulation. The TCR originated in a human donor in good health (CMV status not recorded). Some clones in this sample may be carry-over from other donors' samples. The CDR3 nucleotides read TGTGCCAGCACCCTAGGCGGGGCCGGGAGCGTATACGAGCAGTACTTC. Its protein product is CASTLGGAGSVYEQYF.